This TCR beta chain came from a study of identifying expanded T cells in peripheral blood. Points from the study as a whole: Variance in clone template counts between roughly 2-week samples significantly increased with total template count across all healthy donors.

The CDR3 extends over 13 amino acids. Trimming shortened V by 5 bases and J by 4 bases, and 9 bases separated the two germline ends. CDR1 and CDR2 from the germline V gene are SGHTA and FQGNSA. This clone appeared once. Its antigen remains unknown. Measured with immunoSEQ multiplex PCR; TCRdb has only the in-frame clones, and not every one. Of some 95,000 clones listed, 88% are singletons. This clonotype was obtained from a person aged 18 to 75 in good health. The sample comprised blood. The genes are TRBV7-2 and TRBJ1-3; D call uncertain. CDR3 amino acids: CASSPGHGNTIYF. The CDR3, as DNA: TGTGCCAGCAGCCCCGGCCACGGAAACACCATATATTTT.